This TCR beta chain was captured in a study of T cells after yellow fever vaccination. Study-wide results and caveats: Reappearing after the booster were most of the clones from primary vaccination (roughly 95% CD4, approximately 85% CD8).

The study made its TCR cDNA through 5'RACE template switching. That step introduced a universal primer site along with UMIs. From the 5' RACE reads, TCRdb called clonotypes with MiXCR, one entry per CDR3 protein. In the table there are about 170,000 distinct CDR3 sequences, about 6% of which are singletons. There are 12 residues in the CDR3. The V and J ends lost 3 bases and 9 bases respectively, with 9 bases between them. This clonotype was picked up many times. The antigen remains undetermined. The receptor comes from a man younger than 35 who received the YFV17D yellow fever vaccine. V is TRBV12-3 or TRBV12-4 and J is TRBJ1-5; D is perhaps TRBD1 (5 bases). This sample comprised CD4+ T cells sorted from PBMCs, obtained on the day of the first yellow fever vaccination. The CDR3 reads CASSLGPTPQHF. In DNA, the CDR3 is TGTGCCAGCAGTTTGGGGCCCACGCCCCAGCATTTT.